Presented here are 17 T cell receptor beta chains from one specimen sequenced in a study of blood T cells in healthy people across ages (dated by TCRdb to 2013 to 2016). The library relied on 5' RACE. For sequencing, an Illumina HiSeq 2500 was employed. A second PCR of roughly 7 to 11 cycles was performed with a sample-barcoded 5' primer and a J-beta primer mix. TCRdb trimmed public reads at Q25 via fastp, called clones via MiXCR and kept in-frame beta chains. One record per CDR3 amino acid sequence lists the most common genes and DNA. Within this sample are about 930,000 distinct CDR3 sequences, with about 28% of them counted one time only. 10% to 13% of the sample is in the top ten clones. The same data also went into a second study, on T cells of mothers and their children.

Material: blood. The receptors originated from a woman aged 40 to 49 in good health.

The rearrangement joins TRBV5-1 to TRBJ1-6; 9 bases align to TRBD1. From germline, CDR1 is SGHRS and CDR2 YFSETQ. The CDR3 runs 18 residues. V trimming: 4 bases; J trimming: 7 bases; junction bases outside the gene matches: 15. The CDR3 region is CASSRDRDIKAENSPLHF. The CDR3 DNA reads as TGCGCCAGCAGCCGGGACAGGGACATCAAGGCGGAAAATTCACCCCTCCACTTT.

About this clonotype itself: A clone one base away is much larger, so this may be a read error. The V gene is TRBV7-2, the J gene TRBJ1-1, with D possibly TRBD1 on 6 matching bases. Deletions cut 5 bases from V and 1 base from J, with 14 bases between. The germline V gene encodes CDR1 SGHTA and CDR2 FQGNSA. The CDR3 sequence is 15 residues long. The CDR3 is CASSPQQDRNTEAFF. CDR3 nucleotide sequence: TGTGCCAGCAGCCCACAACAGGACAGGAACACTGAAGCTTTCTTT.

The chain is built from TRBV27 and TRBJ2-7, with 8 nucleotides matching TRBD1. CDR3 length: 17 amino acids. Per the germline V gene, CDR1 is MNHEY and CDR2 is SMNVEV (reference sequence). J gave up 2 bases and V 1 base, and 10 bases lay outside the gene matches. The CDR3 DNA reads as TGTGCCAGCAGTTTATGGGCGGACAGGGTACTACCCTACGAGCAGTACTTC. Amino acid sequence: CASSLWADRVLPYEQYF.

The chain links TRBV19 to TRBJ2-7, with 11 bases fitting TRBD2. Judging by the DNA end, TRBJ2-5 fits better; the J call may be wrong. The CDR3 extends over 15 amino acids. Germline loops: CDR1 LNHDA, CDR2 SQIVND (reference sequence). The CDR3 coding sequence is TGTGCCAGTAGGGCCCTAGCGGGAGGCCAAGAGACCCAGTACTTC. Translation gives CASRALAGGQETQYF.

About this clonotype: A single base separates this from a much larger clone, so it may be a read error. The V gene is TRBV7-2, the J gene TRBJ2-7; D may be TRBD1 or TRBD2 (5 bases each). This CDR3 contains 16 residues. Trimming pared 5 bases from V and 6 bases from J, leaving 23 bases between. Germline loops: CDR1 SGHTA, CDR2 FQGNSA. The DNA for the CDR3 is TGTGCCAGCAGCCCAGAGGGTGATTGGGGGATGCGCGAGCAGTACTTC. This encodes CASSPEGDWGMREQYF. The full variable domain, its missing parts supplied by reference TRBV7-2 and TRBJ2-7, is GAGVSQSPSNKVTEKGKDVELRCDPISGHTALYWYRQSLGQGLEFLIYFQGNSAPDKSGLPSDRFSAERTGGSVSTLTIQRTQQEDSAVYLCASSPEGDWGMREQYFGPGTRLTVT.

This clonotype was recorded at least ten times. The chain couples TRBV3-1 to TRBJ2-7, with D possibly being TRBD2 (5 bases). Germline CDR1 reads LGHDT; CDR2 reads YNNKEL (reference sequence). Between the trimmed V and J ends, which lost 4 bases and 4 bases, there was a span of 23 bases. The CDR3 has 17 residues. The CDR3 DNA sequence: TGTGCCAGCAGCCCGACCCCGGGGTCTCAACAAAAATACGAGCAGTACTTC. Translation: CASSPTPGSQQKYEQYF.

V usage is TRBV7-2 and J usage is TRBJ1-5; possible D gene TRBD1, 6 bases. Deletions cut 6 bases from V and 6 bases from J, with 15 bases between. Germline assignment: CDR1 SGHTA and CDR2 FQGNSA. The CDR3 length is 14 residues. CDR3 nucleotide sequence: TGTGCCAGCAGTTCCGAGGGGGAGACTCAGCCCCAGCATTTT. Translated: CASSSEGETQPQHF.

The V and J genes are TRBV5-1 and TRBJ1-2; TRBD1 is a possible D gene (5 bases). Trimming pared 0 bases from V and 2 bases from J, leaving 11 bases between. The germline gives CDR1 SGHRS, CDR2 YFSETQ. This CDR3 is built from 15 residues. CDR3 region: CASSLDMTENYGYTF. CDR3 nucleotide sequence: TGCGCCAGCAGCTTGGACATGACAGAGAACTATGGCTACACCTTC.

The table lists this clonotype with a few counts. The chain employs TRBV4-3 and TRBJ2-1; the D call may be TRBD1 or TRBD2 (5 bases each). CDR3 size: 15 residues. Germline V gene lookup returns CDR1 LGHNA and CDR2 YSLEER. V lost 1 base to trimming and J lost 5 bases, with 12 bases between them. The CDR3 bases are TGCGCCAGCAGCCAAGCCGGGACGCAAGACAATGAGCAGTTCTTC. This codes for CASSQAGTQDNEQFF.

This clonotype came up a few times. J is TRBJ1-1 and V is TRBV7-2, with D uncertain. This CDR3 is built from 15 residues. Trimming left V 4 bases short and J 0 bases short, with 12 bases between. CDR1 is SGHTA, CDR2 FQGNSA, per germline. CDR3: CASSSLNRLNTEAFF. The CDR3 nucleotides read TGTGCCAGCAGCTCCCTTAACAGATTGAACACTGAAGCTTTCTTT.

This clonotype was counted only a few times. Since a much larger clone is just one base distant, this may be a read error. The rearrangement links TRBV7-2 to TRBJ1-5, with D possibly TRBD1 on 5 matching bases. From germline, CDR1 is SGHTA and CDR2 FQGNSA. Trimming stripped 5 bases from V and 2 bases from J, with 13 bases between. The CDR3 sequence is 15 residues long. The CDR3 DNA reads TGTGCCAGCAGCCGTGACGGACATGGCAATCAGCCCCAGCATTTT. It codes for CASSRDGHGNQPQHF.

The chain links TRBV4-1 to TRBJ1-6; D is undetermined. V lost 0 bases to trimming and J lost 14 bases, with 11 bases between them. Germline V lookup: CDR1 MGHRA, CDR2 YSYEKL. The CDR3 totals 13 residues. CDR3 sequence (DNA): TGCGCCAGCAGCCAAGAAGGCCTCCTAGCCCTCCACTTT. Translating gives CASSQEGLLALHF.

The chain recombines TRBV28 with TRBJ2-3, with TRBD2 identical over 14 bases. The CDR3 length is 16 residues. J lost 4 bases, V lost 8 bases, and 8 bases had no gene match. In germline, CDR1 is MDHEN, CDR2 SYDVKM. CDR3 in DNA: TGTGCCAGCGGAACTATGGGACTAGCGGGGGCAGATACGCAGTATTTT. Protein sequence: CASGTMGLAGADTQYF.

The chain carries TRBV20-1 and TRBJ2-7; 7 bases map to TRBD2. The CDR3 has 15 amino acids. CDR1 DFQATT and CDR2 SNEGSKA come from the germline V gene (reference sequence). Trimming removed 5 bases from V and 2 bases from J; junction bases left unmatched: 12. The CDR3 here is CSALGGTTVTYEQYF. CDR3 nucleotides: TGCAGTGCTCTGGGGGGGACGACCGTAACCTACGAGCAGTACTTC.

This clonotype was detected a few times. V usage is TRBV7-2 and J usage is TRBJ1-6; D unresolved. Trimming took 6 bases from V and 10 from J, leaving 22 bases between them. Germline-derived CDR1 and CDR2 are SGHTA and FQGNSA. The CDR3 has 16 residues. DNA of the CDR3: TGTGCCAGCAGTCCTTTCAACTCCGGGAGGTTCTCACCCCTCCACTTT. The encoded protein is CASSPFNSGRFSPLHF.

This chain joins TRBV12-3 or TRBV12-4 and TRBJ2-1, with D maybe TRBD2 (6 bases). V lost 9 bases to trimming and J lost 0 bases, with 24 bases between them. The CDR3 sequence is 18 residues long. Here the CDR3 reads CASLTMGGLASSYNEQFF. The CDR3, as DNA: TGTGCCAGTCTTACCATGGGGGGATTAGCGAGCTCCTACAATGAGCAGTTCTTC.

This clonotype was detected many times. The gene calls are TRBV28 and TRBJ2-4; D gene unclear. Germline values: CDR1 MDHEN, CDR2 SYDVKM. The CDR3 sequence is 15 residues long. V lost 0 bases and J 7 bases, leaving 13 bases between the germline ends. CDR3 DNA sequence: TGTGCCAGCAGTTTATGGAGTGGGGTAGGGAACATTCAGTACTTC. Protein product: CASSLWSGVGNIQYF. Drawing the rest from reference TRBV28 and TRBJ2-4, the complete variable domain is DVKVTQSSRYLVKRTGEKVFLECVQDMDHENMFWYRQDPGLGLRLIYFSYDVKMKEKGDIPEGYSVSREKKERFSLILESASTNQTSMYLCASSLWSGVGNIQYFGAGTRLSVL.